Included here is one TCR beta chain sequence, with context. Its antigen is unidentified. The sample is drawn from a study of beta chain features in type 1 diabetes. Across the study: In age, gender and cell yields, patients were similar to healthy donors. Overall study findings and caveats: When Type 1 diabetes patients were examined, their TCRB CDR3s proved moderately but significantly shorter in all four CD4+ subsets.

A CD45RO/CCR7/CD25/CD127/CD95/CD27 panel sorted naive, central memory, regulatory and stem cell-like memory CD4+ cells. In germline, CDR1 is SGHTA, CDR2 FQGNSA. The CDR3 covers 13 residues. V dropped 1 base and J dropped 6 bases, with 10 bases sitting between them. The entirety of the isolated RNA underwent reverse transcription, so expressed TCRB transcripts were sequenced. Assay: immunoSEQ multiplex PCR; the TCRdb copy retains only in-frame clones and omits some. Of roughly 700,000 clones in the sample, 10% to 15% were seen once. This clonotype was obtained from a man aged 18 to 29 with type 1 diabetes. The V call is TRBV7-2, the J call TRBJ2-7; D perhaps matches TRBD2 (7 bases). The material sequenced was naive CD4+ T cells from blood. The CDR3 sequence is CASSLVGGVEQYF. CDR3 sequence (DNA): TGTGCCAGCAGCTTAGTAGGGGGGGTCGAGCAGTACTTC.